A single sample is the source of the 11 T cell receptor beta chains below, sequenced in a study of blood T cell repertoires in COVID-19. Method: immunoSEQ multiplex PCR; TCRdb's copy keeps in-frame clones and lacks some. The table includes 200,000 to 250,000 clones, about 83% detected once. Material: PBMCs or T cells enriched from blood (not recorded which). These receptors were taken from a woman aged 40 to 50 who had recovered from COVID-19.

CDR3 bases: TGTGCCTGGAGAGGCAGCGGGAGTTGGAAGACCCAGTACTTC. Amino acid sequence: CAWRGSGSWKTQYF. J is TRBJ2-5 and V is TRBV30; TRBD2 agrees at 8 bases. Germline values: CDR1 GTSNPN, CDR2 SVGIG (reference sequence). CDR3 length: 14 amino acids. Unmatched junction bases numbered 9, after V lost 3 bases and J lost 6 bases.

The chain uses TRBV9 and TRBJ1-1, with 7 bases matching TRBD1. This CDR3 is 15 amino acids long. Germline trimming cut 3 bases from V and 2 bases from J; bases unmatched to any gene: 7. CDR1 and CDR2 (germline): SGDLS, YYNGEE. The chain's CDR3 is CASSEGAVANTEAFF. For the CDR3, the DNA is TGTGCCAGCAGCGAGGGGGCTGTTGCAAACACTGAAGCTTTCTTT.

This clone is a singleton in its sample. The rearrangement joins TRBV7-2 to TRBJ1-2, with D unclear. The CDR3 is made up of 15 amino acids. Germline V gene sequence: CDR1 SGHTA, CDR2 FQGNSA. Trimming took 5 bases from V and 0 from J, leaving 13 bases between them. CDR3 loop: CASSPSRTANYGYTF. The CDR3 DNA follows: TGTGCCAGCAGCCCCAGCCGCACAGCTAACTATGGCTACACCTTC. Variable domain in full (rest from reference TRBV7-2 and TRBJ1-2): GAGVSQSPSNKVTEKGKDVELRCDPISGHTALYWYRQSLGQGLEFLIYFQGNSAPDKSGLPSDRFSAERTGGSVSTLTIQRTQQEDSAVYLCASSPSRTANYGYTFGSGTRLTVV.

This rearrangement joins TRBV11-2 to TRBJ2-7; 11 bases align to TRBD2. The germline gives CDR1 SGHAT, CDR2 FQNNGV. The CDR3 covers 16 residues. V lost 5 bases to trimming and J lost 2 bases; unmatched junction nucleotides: 8. The CDR3 nucleotides are TGTGCCAGCAGCGGGCTCGGGACTAGCGGACCCTACGAGCAGTACGTC. Amino acids: CASSGLGTSGPYEQYV.

The rearrangement joins TRBV28 to TRBJ2-1; 8 nucleotides align to TRBD2. The V segment lost 6 bases and the J segment 5 bases; nucleotides outside the gene matches: 6. The V gene's germline CDR1 is MDHEN and CDR2 SYDVKM. The CDR3 totals 14 residues. The DNA of the CDR3 is TGTGCCAGCAGGGTACTAGCGGCTAACAATGAGCAGTTCTTC. It specifies CASRVLAANNEQFF.

V gene TRBV5-6 combines with J gene TRBJ2-3, with TRBD2 matching 7 bases. CDR1 SGHDT and CDR2 YYEEEE come from the germline V gene. Trimming removed 4 bases from V and 4 bases from J; junction bases left unmatched: 9. This CDR3 contains 15 residues. The CDR3 here is CASSPWGGSADTQYF. CDR3 sequence (DNA): TGTGCCAGCAGCCCCTGGGGCGGGAGTGCAGATACGCAGTATTTT. The full variable domain, its missing parts supplied by reference TRBV5-6 and TRBJ2-3, is DAGVTQSPTHLIKTRGQQVTLRCSPKSGHDTVSWYQQALGQGPQFIFQYYEEEERQRGNFPDRFSGHQFPNYSSELNVNALLLGDSALYLCASSPWGGSADTQYFGPGTRLTVL.

The V call is TRBV7-2, the J call TRBJ2-3; 10 positions agree with TRBD1. This CDR3 contains 14 residues. Trimming removed 4 bases from V and 3 bases from J; junction bases left unmatched: 1. The germline CDR1 and CDR2 sequences are SGHTA and FQGNSA. The CDR3 DNA sequence: TGTGCCAGCAGCTGGGACAGGGGTACAGATACGCAGTATTTT. This codes for CASSWDRGTDTQYF. The variable domain in full, with the rest retrieved from reference TRBV7-2 and TRBJ2-3, is GAGVSQSPSNKVTEKGKDVELRCDPISGHTALYWYRQSLGQGLEFLIYFQGNSAPDKSGLPSDRFSAERTGGSVSTLTIQRTQQEDSAVYLCASSWDRGTDTQYFGPGTRLTVL.

This clone was observed a handful of times. This chain uses TRBV27 with TRBJ2-1, with 13 bases that match TRBD2. Germline lookup yields CDR1 MNHEY and CDR2 SMNVEV (reference sequence). Trimming removed 5 bases from V and 4 bases from J; junction bases left unmatched: 8. CDR3 length: 17 residues. CDR3 sequence reads: CASSELAGGPRYNEQFF. The CDR3 DNA reads TGTGCCAGCAGTGAACTAGCGGGAGGGCCAAGGTACAATGAGCAGTTCTTC.

This chain connects TRBV7-3 to TRBJ1-2; maybe TRBD1 (5 bases). The CDR3 runs to 13 residues. Germline V gives CDR1 SGHTA, CDR2 FQGTGA. V gave up 5 bases and J gave up 5 bases, with 12 bases separating them. The CDR3 reads CASSVSPGYGYTF. The CDR3 DNA reads as TGTGCCAGCAGCGTATCCCCAGGGTATGGCTACACCTTC.

The table lists this clone with a few counts. The rearrangement joins TRBV18 to TRBJ2-1; the D gene is possibly TRBD2 (5 bases). The CDR3 runs to 13 residues. V lost 2 bases to trimming and J lost 9 bases, with 11 bases between them. CDR1 is KGHSH, CDR2 LQKENI, per germline. This CDR3 is CASSPSDSGEQFF. CDR3 bases: TGTGCCAGCTCACCATCGGACTCCGGTGAGCAGTTCTTC.

The J gene is TRBJ1-3, the V gene TRBV7-2; the match to TRBD1 covers 9 bases. CDR3 length: 15 residues. The germline CDR1 and CDR2 sequences are SGHTA and FQGNSA. J gave up 3 bases and V 3 bases, and 3 bases lay outside the gene matches. CDR3 in amino acids: CASSFDRGDGNTIYF. CDR3 DNA sequence: TGTGCCAGCAGCTTCGACAGGGGGGATGGAAACACCATATATTTT.